The 8 T cell receptor beta chains below all came from one sample that was sequenced in a study of cytomegalovirus exposure and HLA in healthy donors. The PCR was carried out with 60 Vbeta primers and 13 Jbeta primers. Profiling relied on immunoSEQ multiplex PCR, and the TCRdb table lists in-frame clones only, not all of them. The repertoire consists of 75,000 to 95,000 clones, with about 87% occurring once and the leading ten covering around 2.3%. The sequencing sample was made of PBMCs. Receptors originate from a man younger than 35 in good health and CMV-seronegative.

V is TRBV28 and J is TRBJ1-5; a weak D match, TRBD1 (6 bases). Germline assignment: CDR1 MDHEN and CDR2 SYDVKM. V was clipped by 6 bases and J by 6 bases, with 12 bases between them. This CDR3 region has 13 residues. The CDR3 loop reads CASSPDRSQPQHF. DNA of the CDR3: TGTGCCAGCAGCCCTGACAGGAGTCAGCCCCAGCATTTT.

The rearrangement joins TRBV19 to TRBJ1-4, with 7 bases identical to TRBD1. The CDR3 is 14 amino acids. V dropped 2 bases and J dropped 14; count of bases not matched to a gene: 11. Germline lookup yields CDR1 LNHDA and CDR2 SQIVND (reference sequence). The CDR3 region is CASSILDRSSRLFF. The CDR3 nucleotides read TGTGCCAGTAGTATACTGGACAGGTCTTCTCGCCTGTTTTTT.

The chain carries TRBV29-1 and TRBJ2-3; possible D gene TRBD2, 5 bases. CDR1 SQVTM and CDR2 ANQGSEA come from the germline V gene. V was trimmed by 5 bases and J by 5 bases, leaving 11 bases between them. CDR3 length: 12 residues. The CDR3 region has the DNA TGCAGCGTTACGGAGGCGAAAGATACGCAGTATTTT. This translates into CSVTEAKDTQYF.

J is TRBJ1-3 and V is TRBV5-4, with D possibly being TRBD1 (5 bases). This CDR3 contains 16 residues. From germline, CDR1 is SGHNT and CDR2 YYREEE (reference sequence). V was trimmed by 2 bases and J by 2 bases, leaving 14 bases between them. The DNA for the CDR3 is TGTGCCAGCAGCTTTAGGCAAGCAGGGACTGGAAACACCATATATTTT. Its translation is CASSFRQAGTGNTIYF.

The rearrangement links TRBV19 to TRBJ2-3; 9 nucleotides align to TRBD1. V lost 9 bases and J lost 5; bases outside the gene matches: 15. The CDR3 spans 16 residues. Germline loops: CDR1 LNHDA, CDR2 SQIVND (reference sequence). The CDR3 sequence: CASRSFGTGFGDTQYF. In DNA form, the CDR3 reads TGTGCCAGCCGTTCCTTTGGGACAGGGTTCGGAGATACGCAGTATTTT.

The rearrangement joins TRBV7-2 to TRBJ1-2; perhaps TRBD1 as D (5 bases). Between the trimmed V and J ends, which lost 5 bases and 8 bases, there was a span of 15 bases. This CDR3 is built from 13 residues. Germline V gene sequence: CDR1 SGHTA, CDR2 FQGNSA. CDR3 in amino acids: CASSPGGVWGYTF. CDR3 coding DNA: TGTGCCAGCAGCCCTGGGGGGGTCTGGGGCTACACCTTC.

The chain recombines TRBV5-6 with TRBJ2-7; weak D call: TRBD1 (6 bases). This CDR3 comprises 13 residues. Between the trimmed V and J ends, which lost 0 bases and 7 bases, there was a span of 11 bases. CDR1 is SGHDT and CDR2 is YYEEEE in the germline V gene. CDR3 nucleotide sequence: TGTGCCAGCAGCTTGGGCAGGGGTGAGGAGCAGTACTTC. This sequence encodes CASSLGRGEEQYF.

As regards this clone: This specimen includes other DNA sequences encoding the same CDR3. The V and J genes are TRBV2 and TRBJ2-7, with TRBD2 as a possible D gene (5 bases). Germline CDR1 SNHLY, CDR2 FYNNEI. Trimming stripped 1 base from V and 7 bases from J, with 11 bases between. This CDR3 region has 13 residues. In DNA, the CDR3 is TGTGCCAGCAGTGAAGGCTTTTGGAGGGAGCAGTACTTC. Amino acid sequence: CASSEGFWREQYF.